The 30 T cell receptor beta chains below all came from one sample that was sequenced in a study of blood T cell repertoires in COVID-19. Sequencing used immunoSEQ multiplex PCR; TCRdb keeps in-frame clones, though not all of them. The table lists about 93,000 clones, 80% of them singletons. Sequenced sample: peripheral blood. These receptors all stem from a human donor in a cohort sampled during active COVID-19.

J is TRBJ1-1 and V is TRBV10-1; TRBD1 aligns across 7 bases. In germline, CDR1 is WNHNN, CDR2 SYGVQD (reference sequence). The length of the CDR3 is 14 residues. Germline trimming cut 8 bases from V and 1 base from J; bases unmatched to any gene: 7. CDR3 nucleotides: TGCGCCAGCTTATTGGACAGGAAGAACACTGAAGCTTTCTTT. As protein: CASLLDRKNTEAFF.

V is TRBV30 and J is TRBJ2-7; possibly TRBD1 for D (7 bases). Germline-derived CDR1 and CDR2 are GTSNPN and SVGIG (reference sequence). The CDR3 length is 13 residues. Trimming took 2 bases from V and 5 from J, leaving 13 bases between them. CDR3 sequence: CAWSRARGDEQYF. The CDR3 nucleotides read TGTGCCTGGAGTCGGGCCAGGGGGGACGAGCAGTACTTC.

CDR3 amino acids: CASSDFRRTSDTQYF. CDR3 coding DNA: TGTGCCAGCAGTGATTTTCGTAGGACTTCAGATACGCAGTATTTT. The chain joins TRBV25-1 to TRBJ2-3; D might be TRBD2 (5 bases). The CDR3 has 15 amino acids. The V gene's germline CDR1 is MGHDK and CDR2 SYGVNS. Trimming shortened V by 3 bases and J by 4 bases, and 14 bases separated the two germline ends. The whole variable domain, filled in from reference TRBV25-1 and TRBJ2-3, reads EADIYQTPRYLVIGTGKKITLECSQTMGHDKMYWYQQDPGMELHLIHYSYGVNSTEKGDLSSESTVSRIRTEHFPLTLESARPSHTSQYLCASSDFRRTSDTQYFGPGTRLTVL.

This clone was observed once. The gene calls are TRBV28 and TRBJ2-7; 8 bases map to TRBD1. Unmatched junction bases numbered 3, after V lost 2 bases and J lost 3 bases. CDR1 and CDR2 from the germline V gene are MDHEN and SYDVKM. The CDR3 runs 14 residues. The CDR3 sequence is CASSLGTGGYEQYF. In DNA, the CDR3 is TGTGCCAGCAGTTTAGGGACAGGCGGCTACGAGCAGTACTTC.

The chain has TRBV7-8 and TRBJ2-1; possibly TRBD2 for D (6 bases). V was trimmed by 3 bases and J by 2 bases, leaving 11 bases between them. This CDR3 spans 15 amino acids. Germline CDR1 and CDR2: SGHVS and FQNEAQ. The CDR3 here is CASSFGTPAYNEQFF. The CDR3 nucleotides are TGTGCCAGCAGCTTTGGGACTCCGGCCTACAATGAGCAGTTCTTC.

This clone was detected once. The CDR3 DNA reads TGTGCCAGCAGCTCCCGGGACATCTATAATTCACCCCTCCACTTT. The encoded protein is CASSSRDIYNSPLHF. The gene calls are TRBV3-1 (or the pseudogene TRBV3-2) and TRBJ1-6; a possible D gene is TRBD1 (6 bases). The CDR3 totals 15 residues. Trimming shortened V by 5 bases and J by 3 bases, and 11 bases separated the two germline ends. Germline loops: CDR1 LGHDT, CDR2 YNNKEL (reference sequence).

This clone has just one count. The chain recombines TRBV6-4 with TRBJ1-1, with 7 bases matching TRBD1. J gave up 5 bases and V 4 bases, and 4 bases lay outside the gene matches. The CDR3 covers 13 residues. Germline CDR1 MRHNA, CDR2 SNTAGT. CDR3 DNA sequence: TGTGCCAGCAGTGTTTCAGGGGGGACTGAAGCTTTCTTT. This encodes CASSVSGGTEAFF.

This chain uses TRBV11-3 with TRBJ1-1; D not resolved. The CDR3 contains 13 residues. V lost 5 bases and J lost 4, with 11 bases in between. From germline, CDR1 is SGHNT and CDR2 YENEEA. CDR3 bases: TGTGCCAGCAGCCCCTCAACGGGCACTGAAGCTTTCTTT. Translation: CASSPSTGTEAFF.

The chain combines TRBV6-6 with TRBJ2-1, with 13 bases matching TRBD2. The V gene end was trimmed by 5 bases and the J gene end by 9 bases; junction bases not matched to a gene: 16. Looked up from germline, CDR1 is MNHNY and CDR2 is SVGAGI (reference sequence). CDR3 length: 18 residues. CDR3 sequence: CASSRTLYTSGRASEQFF. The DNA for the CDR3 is TGTGCCAGCAGTCGCACGCTCTACACTAGCGGGAGGGCAAGTGAGCAGTTCTTC.

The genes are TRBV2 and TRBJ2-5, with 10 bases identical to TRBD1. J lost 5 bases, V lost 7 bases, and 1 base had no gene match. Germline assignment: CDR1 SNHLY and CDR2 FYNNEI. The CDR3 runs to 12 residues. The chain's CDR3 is CASTGQGETQYF. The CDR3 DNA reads TGTGCCAGCACGGGACAGGGGGAGACCCAGTACTTC.

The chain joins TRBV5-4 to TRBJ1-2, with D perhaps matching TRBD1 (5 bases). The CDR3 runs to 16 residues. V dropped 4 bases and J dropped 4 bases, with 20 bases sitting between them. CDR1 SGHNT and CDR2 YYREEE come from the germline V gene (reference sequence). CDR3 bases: TGTGCCAGCAGCCCCCGTTTCAGCACAGGTGGCTATGGCTACACCTTC. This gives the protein CASSPRFSTGGYGYTF.

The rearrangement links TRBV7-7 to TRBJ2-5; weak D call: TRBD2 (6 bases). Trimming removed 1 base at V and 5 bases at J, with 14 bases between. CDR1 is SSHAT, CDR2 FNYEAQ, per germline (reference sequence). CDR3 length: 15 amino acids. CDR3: CASSLGVTSRETQYF. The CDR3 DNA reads TGTGCCAGCAGCTTAGGAGTGACTAGTAGGGAGACCCAGTACTTC. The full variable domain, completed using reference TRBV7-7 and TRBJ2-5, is GAGVSQSPRYKVTKRGQDVTLRCDPISSHATLYWYQQALGQGPEFLTYFNYEAQPDKSGLPSDRFSAERPEGSISTLTIQRTEQRDSAMYRCASSLGVTSRETQYFGPGTRLLVL.

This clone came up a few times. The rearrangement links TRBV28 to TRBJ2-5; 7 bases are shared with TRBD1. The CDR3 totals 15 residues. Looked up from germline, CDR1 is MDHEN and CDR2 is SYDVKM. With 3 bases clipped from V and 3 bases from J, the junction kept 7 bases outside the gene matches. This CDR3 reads CASSFITGTEETQYF. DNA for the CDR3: TGTGCCAGCAGTTTTATCACCGGGACAGAAGAGACCCAGTACTTC.

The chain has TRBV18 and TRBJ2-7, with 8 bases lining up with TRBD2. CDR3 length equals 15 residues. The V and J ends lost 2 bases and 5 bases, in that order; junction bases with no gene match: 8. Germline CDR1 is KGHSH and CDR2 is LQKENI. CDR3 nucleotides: TGTGCCAGCTCACCAGGGAGCGGGAGAGGGCACGAGCAGTACTTC. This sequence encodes CASSPGSGRGHEQYF.

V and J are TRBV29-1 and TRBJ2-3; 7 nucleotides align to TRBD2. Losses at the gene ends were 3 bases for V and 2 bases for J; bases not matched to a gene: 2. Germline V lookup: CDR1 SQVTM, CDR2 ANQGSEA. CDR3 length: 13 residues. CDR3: CSVDGGITDTQYF. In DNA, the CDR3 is TGCAGCGTTGACGGGGGGATCACAGATACGCAGTATTTT.

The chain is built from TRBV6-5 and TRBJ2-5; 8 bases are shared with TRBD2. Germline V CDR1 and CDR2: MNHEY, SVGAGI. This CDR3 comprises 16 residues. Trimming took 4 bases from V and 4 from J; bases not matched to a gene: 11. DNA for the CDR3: TGTGCCAGCAGTTCCTTACCAGCGGGAGAGAGAGAGACCCAGTACTTC. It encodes CASSSLPAGERETQYF.

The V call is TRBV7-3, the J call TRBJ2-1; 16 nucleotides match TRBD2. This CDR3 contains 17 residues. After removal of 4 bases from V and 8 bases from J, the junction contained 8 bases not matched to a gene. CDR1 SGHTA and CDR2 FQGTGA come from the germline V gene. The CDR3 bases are TGTGCCAGCAGCTCCGGGACTAGCGGGGGGGCCGGTTATGAGCAGTTCTTC. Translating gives CASSSGTSGGAGYEQFF.

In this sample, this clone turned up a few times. For the CDR3, the DNA is TGTGCCAGCAGCTTAGGCGGGTCAAGCTCCTACGAGCAGTACTTC. This sequence encodes CASSLGGSSSYEQYF. The chain has TRBV7-2 and TRBJ2-7; maybe TRBD2 (5 bases). Trimming left V 1 base short and J 0 bases short, with 10 bases between. CDR3 size: 15 residues. Germline V gene sequence: CDR1 SGHTA, CDR2 FQGNSA.

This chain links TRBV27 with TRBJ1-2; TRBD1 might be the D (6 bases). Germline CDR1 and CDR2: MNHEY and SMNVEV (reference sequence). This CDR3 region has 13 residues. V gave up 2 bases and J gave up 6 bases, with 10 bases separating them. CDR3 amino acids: CASSLGGANGYTF. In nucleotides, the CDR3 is TGTGCCAGCAGTTTAGGGGGGGCTAATGGCTACACCTTC.

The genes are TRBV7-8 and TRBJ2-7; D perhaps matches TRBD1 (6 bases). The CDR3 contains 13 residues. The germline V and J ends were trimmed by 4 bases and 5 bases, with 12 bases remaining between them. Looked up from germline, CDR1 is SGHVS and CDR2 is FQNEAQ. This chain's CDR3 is CASSSDSENEQYF. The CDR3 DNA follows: TGTGCCAGCAGCTCGGACAGTGAGAACGAGCAGTACTTC.

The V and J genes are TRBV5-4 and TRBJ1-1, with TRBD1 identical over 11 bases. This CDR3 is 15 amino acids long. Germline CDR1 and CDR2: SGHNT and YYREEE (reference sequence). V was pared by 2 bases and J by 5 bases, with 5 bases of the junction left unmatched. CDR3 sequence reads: CASSFPGTGGTEAFF. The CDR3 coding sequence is TGTGCCAGCAGCTTTCCTGGGACAGGGGGGACTGAAGCTTTCTTT.

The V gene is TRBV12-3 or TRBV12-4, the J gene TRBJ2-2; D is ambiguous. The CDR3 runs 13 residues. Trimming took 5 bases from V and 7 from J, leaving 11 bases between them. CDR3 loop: CASSPRSYGELFF. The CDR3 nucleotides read TGTGCCAGCAGTCCCAGATCGTACGGGGAGCTGTTTTTT.

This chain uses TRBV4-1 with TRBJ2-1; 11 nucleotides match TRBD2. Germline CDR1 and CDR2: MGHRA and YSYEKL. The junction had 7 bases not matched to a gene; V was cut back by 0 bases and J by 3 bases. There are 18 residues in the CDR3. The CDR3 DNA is TGCGCCAGCAGCCAAGACCCCCCCGGGACTAGCGGCTACAATGAGCAGTTCTTC. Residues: CASSQDPPGTSGYNEQFF.

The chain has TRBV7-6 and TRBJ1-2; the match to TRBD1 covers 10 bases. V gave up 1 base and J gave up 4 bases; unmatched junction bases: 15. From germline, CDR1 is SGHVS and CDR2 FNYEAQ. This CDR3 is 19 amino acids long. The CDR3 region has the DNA TGTGCCAGCAGCTTAGTTCCCCCCCGGGACAGGGGTTATTTCTATGGCTACACCTTC. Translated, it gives CASSLVPPRDRGYFYGYTF.

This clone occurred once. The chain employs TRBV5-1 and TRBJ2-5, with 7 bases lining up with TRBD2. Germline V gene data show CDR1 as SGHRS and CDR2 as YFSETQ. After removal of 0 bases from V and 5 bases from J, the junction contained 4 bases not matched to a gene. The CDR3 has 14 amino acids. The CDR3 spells CASSLVVGGETQYF. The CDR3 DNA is TGCGCCAGCAGCTTGGTAGTGGGGGGGGAGACCCAGTACTTC.

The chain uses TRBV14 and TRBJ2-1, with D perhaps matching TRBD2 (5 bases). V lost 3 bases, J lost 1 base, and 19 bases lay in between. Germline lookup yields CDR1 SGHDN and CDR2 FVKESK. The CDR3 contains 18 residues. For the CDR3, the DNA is TGTGCCAGCAGCCAGAGGCCCTATGGCGGGTCATCCTACAATGAGCAGTTCTTC. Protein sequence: CASSQRPYGGSSYNEQFF.

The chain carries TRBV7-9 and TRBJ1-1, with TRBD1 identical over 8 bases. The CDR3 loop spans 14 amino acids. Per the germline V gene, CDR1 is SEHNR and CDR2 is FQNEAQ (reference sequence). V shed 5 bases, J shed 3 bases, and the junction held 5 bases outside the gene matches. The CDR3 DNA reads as TGTGCCAGCAGCAGAGGACAGGGCGACACTGAAGCTTTCTTT. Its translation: CASSRGQGDTEAFF.

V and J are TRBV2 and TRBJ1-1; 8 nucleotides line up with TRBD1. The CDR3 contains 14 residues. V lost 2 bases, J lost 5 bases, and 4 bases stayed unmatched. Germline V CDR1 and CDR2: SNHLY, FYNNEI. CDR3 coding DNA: TGTGCCAGCAGTGAAAACAGGGGGGGGACTGAAGCTTTCTTT. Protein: CASSENRGGTEAFF. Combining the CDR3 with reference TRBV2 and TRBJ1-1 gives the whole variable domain EPEVTQTPSHQVTQMGQEVILRCVPISNHLYFYWYRQILGQKVEFLVSFYNNEISEKSEIFDDQFSVERPDGSNFTLKIRSTKLEDSAMYFCASSENRGGTEAFFGQGTRLTVV.

This CDR3 reads CASSVVGAGAFNEQFF. The CDR3 bases are TGTGCCAGCAGCGTAGTGGGAGCGGGGGCCTTCAATGAGCAGTTCTTC. The chain is built from TRBV9 and TRBJ2-1; 8 bases align to TRBD2. In germline, CDR1 is SGDLS, CDR2 YYNGEE. The CDR3 is 16 amino acids. V was pared by 0 bases and J by 6 bases, with 8 bases of the junction left unmatched.

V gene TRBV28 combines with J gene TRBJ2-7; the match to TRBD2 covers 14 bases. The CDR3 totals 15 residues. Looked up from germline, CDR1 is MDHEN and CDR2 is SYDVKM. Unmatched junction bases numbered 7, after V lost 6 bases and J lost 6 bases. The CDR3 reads CASSKGTSGSGEQYF. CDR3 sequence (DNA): TGTGCCAGCAGCAAAGGGACTAGCGGGAGTGGCGAGCAGTACTTC.